Described below is a single T cell receptor (beta chain) sequence and its context. TCRdb reprocessed the RT-PCR reads via MiXCR and lists one record per CDR3 protein. The data hold hundreds of thousands of distinct CDR3 sequences, with 15% to 20% observed a single time. The data derive from a study of patients and donors after allogeneic stem cell transplantation. There are 13 residues in the CDR3. The germline gives CDR1 MNHNS, CDR2 SASEGT. The ends were cut back, 7 bases at V and 2 bases at J, with 11 bases in the middle. The source is a human donor who was either an allogeneic HSCT recipient or a stem cell or donor lymphocyte infusion donor (not recorded which). It is not recorded whose cells these are; they may come from a transplant donor. V usage is TRBV6-1 and J usage is TRBJ2-5; D is undetermined. Sequencing was performed on blood, either unsorted or a sorted T cell fraction (not recorded which). The CDR3 loop is CASKRVGQETQYF. DNA of the CDR3: TGTGCCAGCAAAAGGGTAGGGCAAGAGACCCAGTACTTC.